This TCR beta chain was documented in a study of T-cell memory formation after mild COVID-19. Whole-study context: The study found TCR clusters largely donor specific.

The 5'RACE method, run with constant-segment primers, produced TCR alpha and TCR beta cDNA libraries (carrying sample barcodes and UMIs). TCRdb itself ran the 5' RACE reads through MiXCR, one entry per CDR3 protein. This sample has 200,000 or so distinct CDR3 sequences, with 16% found just once. As for this clonotype: The target antigen is unknown.

Whole-study findings and limits: CD8+ contracting clones occupied EMRA, while CD4+ ones occupied mainly CM and EM.

V trimming: 5 bases; J trimming: 1 base; junction bases outside the gene matches: 5. Germline V gives CDR1 SGHTA, CDR2 FQGTGA. CDR3 length: 16 residues. The receptor's source is an adult woman who had mild COVID-19 (a few samples of this study predate the infection). Cell type and time point are not known. The material sequenced was PBMCs or a T cell subset sorted from them (not recorded which). The chain carries TRBV7-3 and TRBJ2-5; 12 bases fit TRBD2. The CDR3 coding sequence is TGTGCCAGCAGCCTCTCTAGCGGGGGGGGCCAAGAGACCCAGTACTTC. Protein sequence: CASSLSSGGGQETQYF.